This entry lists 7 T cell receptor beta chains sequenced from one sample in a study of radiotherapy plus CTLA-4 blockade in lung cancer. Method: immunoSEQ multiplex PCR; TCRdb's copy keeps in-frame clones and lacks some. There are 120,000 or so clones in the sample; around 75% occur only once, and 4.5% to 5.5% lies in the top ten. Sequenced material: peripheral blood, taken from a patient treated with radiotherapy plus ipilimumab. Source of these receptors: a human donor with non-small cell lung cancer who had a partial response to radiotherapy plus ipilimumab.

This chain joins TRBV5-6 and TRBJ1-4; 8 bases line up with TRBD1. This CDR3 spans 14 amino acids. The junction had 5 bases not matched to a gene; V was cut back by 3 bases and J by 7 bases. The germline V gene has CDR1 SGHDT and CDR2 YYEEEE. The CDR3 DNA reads TGTGCCAGCAGCTGGGGACAGGTTTCTGAAAAACTGTTTTTT. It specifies CASSWGQVSEKLFF. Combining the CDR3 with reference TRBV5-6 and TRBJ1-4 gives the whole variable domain DAGVTQSPTHLIKTRGQQVTLRCSPKSGHDTVSWYQQALGQGPQFIFQYYEEEERQRGNFPDRFSGHQFPNYSSELNVNALLLGDSALYLCASSWGQVSEKLFFGSGTQLSVL.

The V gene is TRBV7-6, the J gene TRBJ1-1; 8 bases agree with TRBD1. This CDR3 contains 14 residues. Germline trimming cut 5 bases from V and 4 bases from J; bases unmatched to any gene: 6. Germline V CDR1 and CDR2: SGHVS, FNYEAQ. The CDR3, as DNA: TGTGCCAGCAGCCAGGGGGCATTTGGCACTGAAGCTTTCTTT. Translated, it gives CASSQGAFGTEAFF.

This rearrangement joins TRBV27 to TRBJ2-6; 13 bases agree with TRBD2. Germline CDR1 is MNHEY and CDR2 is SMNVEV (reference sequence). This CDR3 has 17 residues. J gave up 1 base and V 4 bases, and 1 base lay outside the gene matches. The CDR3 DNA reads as TGTGCCAGCAGTTGGACTAGCGGGAGTTCTGGGGCCAACGTCCTGACTTTC. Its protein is CASSWTSGSSGANVLTF.

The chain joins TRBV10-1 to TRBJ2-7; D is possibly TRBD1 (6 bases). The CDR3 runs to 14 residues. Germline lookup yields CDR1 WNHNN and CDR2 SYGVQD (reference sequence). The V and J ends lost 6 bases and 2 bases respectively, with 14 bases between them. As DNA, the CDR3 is TGCGCCAGCAGCCCTAGGACAGCTACCTACGAGCAGTACTTC. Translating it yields CASSPRTATYEQYF.

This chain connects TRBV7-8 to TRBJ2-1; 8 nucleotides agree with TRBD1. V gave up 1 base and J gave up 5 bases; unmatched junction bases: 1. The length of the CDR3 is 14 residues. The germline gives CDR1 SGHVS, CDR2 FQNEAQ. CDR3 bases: TGTGCCAGCAGCTTAGTACAGGGGGACAATGAGCAGTTCTTC. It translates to CASSLVQGDNEQFF.

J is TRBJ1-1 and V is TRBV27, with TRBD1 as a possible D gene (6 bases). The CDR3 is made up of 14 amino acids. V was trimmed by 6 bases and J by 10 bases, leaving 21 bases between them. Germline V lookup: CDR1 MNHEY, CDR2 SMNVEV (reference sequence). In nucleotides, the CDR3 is TGTGCCAGCAGGTTGACAGTCAACTCCAGGGGAGCTTTCTTT. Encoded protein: CASRLTVNSRGAFF.

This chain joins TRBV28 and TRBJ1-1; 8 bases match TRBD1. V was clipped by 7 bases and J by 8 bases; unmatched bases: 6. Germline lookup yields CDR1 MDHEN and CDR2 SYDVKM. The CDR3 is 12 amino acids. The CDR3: CASNSGGREAFF. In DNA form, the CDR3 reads TGTGCCAGCAACTCAGGGGGCCGAGAAGCTTTCTTT.